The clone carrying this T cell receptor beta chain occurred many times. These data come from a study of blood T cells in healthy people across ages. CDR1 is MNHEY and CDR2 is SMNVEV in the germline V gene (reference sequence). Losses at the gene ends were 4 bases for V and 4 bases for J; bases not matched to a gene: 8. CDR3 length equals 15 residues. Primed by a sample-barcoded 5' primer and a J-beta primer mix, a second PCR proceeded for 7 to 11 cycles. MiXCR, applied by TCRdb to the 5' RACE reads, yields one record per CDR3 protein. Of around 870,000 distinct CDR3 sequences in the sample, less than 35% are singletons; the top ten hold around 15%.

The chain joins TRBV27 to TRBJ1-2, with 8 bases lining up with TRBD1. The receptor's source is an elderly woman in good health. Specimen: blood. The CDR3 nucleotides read TGTGCCAGCAGTTCCCCAGGGGGCCGGGTCTATGGCTACACCTTC. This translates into CASSSPGGRVYGYTF.